This TCR beta chain originates from a study of cytomegalovirus exposure and HLA in healthy donors. Healthy bone marrow donors made up the donors. The PCR was carried out with 60 Vbeta primers and 13 Jbeta primers. Produced via immunoSEQ multiplex PCR; TCRdb's table is partial and in-frame only. Altogether 84,000 or so clones are present, approximately 71% being singletons, with the ten largest covering more than 3%. The sample holds one count of this clone. Its antigen is unidentified. Findings of the study overall: Reportedly, HLA-A and HLA-B alleles of most subjects were accurately predicted from TCR beta. Solely CMV serostatus was available to characterize immune exposure. In an earlier analysis, about 87% or about 30%: the productive usage of most TCR beta V segments.

The V and J ends lost 3 bases and 5 bases, in that order; junction bases with no gene match: 12. CDR3 size: 17 residues. Looked up from germline, CDR1 is LNHDA and CDR2 is SQIVND (reference sequence). The sequenced sample consisted of PBMCs. This sequence was found in a man aged 25-45 years in good health and CMV-seronegative. The chain couples TRBV19 to TRBJ1-4; TRBD1 matches at 7 bases. For the CDR3, the DNA is TGTGCCAGTAGTATCGGCCCTCGGGACAGCAAAAATGAAAAACTGTTTTTT. It specifies CASSIGPRDSKNEKLFF.